A selection of T cell receptor beta chains follows, all from one sample in a study of blood T cell repertoires in COVID-19. Assay: immunoSEQ multiplex PCR; the TCRdb copy retains only in-frame clones and omits some. The sample carries 200,000 to 250,000 clones, about four fifths recorded once. Sequencing input: peripheral blood. The receptors were gathered from a woman aged 18-35 years with acute or convalescent COVID-19. The CDR3 runs from the conserved cysteine through the conserved F or W. A D gene is named only where the DNA matches it firmly. The listing skips clone size in some rows; elsewhere it reads once, few, many or a size class.

V gene: TRBV4-3
D gene: TRBD2
clone size: -
J gene: TRBJ2-5
CDR3 protein: CASSQGGTSGSPETQYF
CDR3 DNA: TGCGCCAGCAGCCAGGGAGGGACTAGCGGGAGTCCGGAGACCCAGTACTTC

V gene: TRBV6-5
D gene: -
clone size: -
J gene: TRBJ1-2
CDR3 protein: CASSYSGGYGYTF
CDR3 DNA: TGTGCCAGCAGTTACTCGGGAGGCTATGGCTACACCTTC

V gene: TRBV19
D gene: -
clone size: -
J gene: TRBJ1-5
CDR3 protein: CASSISGNQPQHF
CDR3 DNA: TGTGCCAGTAGTATTTCCGGCAATCAGCCCCAGCATTTT

V gene: TRBV19
D gene: TRBD1
clone size: -
J gene: TRBJ1-1
CDR3 protein: CASSIGHGTVYTEAFF
CDR3 DNA: TGTGCCAGTAGTATAGGGCACGGGACAGTTTACACTGAAGCTTTCTTT

V gene: TRBV5-6
D gene: TRBD2
clone size: -
J gene: TRBJ2-7
CDR3 protein: CASSLLTFSGRVNEQYF
CDR3 DNA: TGTGCCAGCAGCTTGTTGACATTTAGCGGGAGAGTAAACGAGCAGTACTTC

V gene: TRBV5-6
D gene: -
clone size: -
J gene: TRBJ2-4
CDR3 protein: CASSLAASDIQYF
CDR3 DNA: TGTGCCAGCAGCTTGGCCGCCTCGGACATTCAGTACTTC

V gene: TRBV30
D gene: -
clone size: -
J gene: TRBJ2-7
CDR3 protein: CAWSLDGSYEQYF
CDR3 DNA: TGTGCCTGGAGTCTAGACGGCTCCTACGAGCAGTACTTC

V gene: TRBV4-2
D gene: -
clone size: few
J gene: TRBJ1-2
CDR3 protein: CASSQDNSGTNYGYTF
CDR3 DNA: TGTGCCAGCAGCCAAGATAATAGCGGAACTAACTATGGCTACACCTTC

V gene: TRBV29-1
D gene: TRBD2
clone size: -
J gene: TRBJ2-1
CDR3 protein: CSVGASGRSYEQFF
CDR3 DNA: TGCAGCGTTGGGGCTAGCGGGAGGTCCTATGAGCAGTTCTTC

V gene: TRBV28
D gene: TRBD1
clone size: -
J gene: TRBJ2-1
CDR3 protein: CASSRNRGSSYNEQFF
CDR3 DNA: TGTGCCAGCAGTCGTAACAGGGGGAGCTCCTACAATGAGCAGTTCTTC

V gene: TRBV7-2
D gene: -
clone size: once
J gene: TRBJ1-5
CDR3 protein: CASSSGLYQPQHF
CDR3 DNA: TGTGCCAGCAGCTCGGGACTCTATCAGCCCCAGCATTTT

V gene: TRBV30
D gene: -
clone size: -
J gene: TRBJ2-6
CDR3 protein: CACGARAGANVLTF
CDR3 DNA: TGTGCCTGTGGGGCCAGGGCTGGGGCCAACGTCCTGACTTTC

V gene: TRBV18
D gene: TRBD1
clone size: -
J gene: TRBJ1-2
CDR3 protein: CASLAPDRGVEGYTF
CDR3 DNA: TGTGCCAGCCTGGCCCCGGACAGGGGCGTGGAGGGCTACACCTTC

V gene: TRBV19
D gene: TRBD1
clone size: few
J gene: TRBJ1-6
CDR3 protein: CASSIQGANSPLHF
CDR3 DNA: TGTGCCAGTAGTATACAGGGGGCGAACTCACCCCTCCACTTT

V gene: TRBV9
D gene: TRBD2
clone size: -
J gene: TRBJ2-7
CDR3 protein: CASSVLPRTSGASYEQYF
CDR3 DNA: TGTGCCAGCAGCGTCCTGCCTCGGACTAGCGGGGCCTCCTACGAGCAGTACTTC

V gene: TRBV11-2
D gene: TRBD2
clone size: -
J gene: TRBJ2-1
CDR3 protein: CASSRPGLASYNEQFF
CDR3 DNA: TGTGCCAGCAGCCGACCGGGACTAGCGTCGTACAATGAGCAGTTCTTC

V gene: TRBV28
D gene: -
clone size: -
J gene: TRBJ2-7
CDR3 protein: CASNNYARRNRALTPYEQYF
CDR3 DNA: TGTGCCAGCAACAATTACGCCCGCCGAAACAGGGCCCTAACCCCCTACGAGCAGTACTTC

V gene: TRBV12-5
D gene: TRBD2
clone size: -
J gene: TRBJ2-1
CDR3 protein: CATDSGDVYNEQFF
CDR3 DNA: TGTGCTACAGATAGCGGGGACGTCTACAATGAGCAGTTCTTC

V gene: TRBV19
D gene: TRBD2
clone size: -
J gene: TRBJ2-7
CDR3 protein: CASSFASGNSYEQYF
CDR3 DNA: TGTGCCAGTAGTTTTGCTAGCGGTAACTCCTACGAGCAGTACTTC

V gene: TRBV12-5
D gene: -
clone size: -
J gene: TRBJ1-1
CDR3 protein: CASGLAWPALNTEAFF
CDR3 DNA: TGTGCTAGTGGTTTAGCGTGGCCAGCCTTGAACACTGAAGCTTTCTTT

V gene: TRBV11-3
D gene: -
clone size: -
J gene: TRBJ2-2
CDR3 protein: CASSLPGSPGELFF
CDR3 DNA: TGTGCCAGCAGCTTACCCGGGAGTCCCGGGGAGCTGTTTTTT

V gene: TRBV19
D gene: -
clone size: -
J gene: TRBJ2-7
CDR3 protein: CASSLGGAGFYEQYF
CDR3 DNA: TGTGCCAGTAGTCTCGGCGGGGCAGGATTCTACGAGCAGTACTTC

V gene: TRBV30
D gene: TRBD2
clone size: -
J gene: TRBJ2-2
CDR3 protein: CAWRGLAGGGNTGELFF
CDR3 DNA: TGTGCCTGGAGGGGACTAGCGGGAGGGGGGAACACCGGGGAGCTGTTTTTT

V gene: TRBV14
D gene: -
clone size: -
J gene: TRBJ1-4
CDR3 protein: CASSQVRQTNEKLFF
CDR3 DNA: TGTGCCAGCAGCCAAGTCAGGCAGACTAATGAAAAACTGTTTTTT

V gene: TRBV6-6
D gene: -
clone size: -
J gene: TRBJ2-3
CDR3 protein: CASSYLWEGADTQYF
CDR3 DNA: TGTGCCAGCAGTTACTTGTGGGAGGGGGCAGATACGCAGTATTTT

V gene: TRBV30
D gene: -
clone size: -
J gene: TRBJ1-4
CDR3 protein: CAWSVLGRGNEKLFF
CDR3 DNA: TGTGCCTGGAGTGTTTTAGGGCGGGGGAATGAAAAACTGTTTTTT

V gene: TRBV7-9
D gene: -
clone size: -
J gene: TRBJ2-1
CDR3 protein: CASILAPSSYNEQFF
CDR3 DNA: TGTGCCAGTATACTAGCCCCGAGCTCCTACAATGAGCAGTTCTTC

V gene: TRBV7-6
D gene: TRBD1
clone size: -
J gene: TRBJ2-5
CDR3 protein: CASSLGGRTGGPRYQETQYF
CDR3 DNA: TGTGCCAGCAGCTTAGGGGGCCGGACAGGGGGCCCGCGGTACCAAGAGACCCAGTACTTC

V gene: TRBV3-1/TRBV3-2
D gene: TRBD1
clone size: once
J gene: TRBJ2-7
CDR3 protein: CASSQGSGQGLLDEQYF
CDR3 DNA: TGTGCCAGCAGCCAGGGTTCGGGACAGGGTCTTTTGGACGAGCAGTACTTC

V gene: TRBV10-3
D gene: TRBD1
clone size: -
J gene: TRBJ1-2
CDR3 protein: CAIRPGTVYGYTF
CDR3 DNA: TGTGCCATCAGACCCGGGACAGTCTATGGCTACACCTTC

V gene: TRBV14
D gene: TRBD2
clone size: few
J gene: TRBJ2-5
CDR3 protein: CASSQRLGRAGARETQYF
CDR3 DNA: TGTGCCAGCAGCCAAAGGCTAGGGAGAGCGGGAGCGAGAGAGACCCAGTACTTC

V gene: TRBV10-2
D gene: TRBD2
clone size: once
J gene: TRBJ2-5
CDR3 protein: CASRWEGETQYF
CDR3 DNA: TGCGCCAGCAGGTGGGAGGGGGAGACCCAGTACTTC

V gene: TRBV5-6
D gene: TRBD1
clone size: -
J gene: TRBJ1-1
CDR3 protein: CASSLLQGAPNTEAFF
CDR3 DNA: TGTGCCAGCAGCTTATTGCAGGGGGCTCCGAACACTGAAGCTTTCTTT

V gene: TRBV20-1
D gene: TRBD2
clone size: -
J gene: TRBJ2-7
CDR3 protein: CSASSPGGGVGDEQYF
CDR3 DNA: TGCAGTGCTAGTAGCCCGGGAGGCGGAGTCGGCGACGAGCAGTACTTC

V gene: TRBV18
D gene: -
clone size: -
J gene: TRBJ2-1
CDR3 protein: CASSPLEGYNEQFF
CDR3 DNA: TGTGCCAGCTCACCTTTGGAGGGCTACAATGAGCAGTTCTTC

V gene: TRBV7-8
D gene: -
clone size: -
J gene: TRBJ1-4
CDR3 protein: CASSLGGVANEKLFF
CDR3 DNA: TGTGCCAGCAGCTTAGGAGGTGTCGCTAATGAAAAACTGTTTTTT

V gene: TRBV6-5
D gene: -
clone size: -
J gene: TRBJ1-2
CDR3 protein: CASRKTGTYGYTF
CDR3 DNA: TGTGCCAGCAGAAAAACAGGGACCTATGGCTACACCTTC

V gene: TRBV9
D gene: -
clone size: -
J gene: TRBJ2-1
CDR3 protein: CASSPLQGGNGNEQFF
CDR3 DNA: TGTGCCAGCAGCCCCCTCCAGGGAGGCAATGGCAATGAGCAGTTCTTC

V gene: TRBV27
D gene: -
clone size: -
J gene: TRBJ1-1
CDR3 protein: CASSFGTEAFF
CDR3 DNA: TGTGCCAGCAGTTTCGGGACTGAGGCTTTCTTT

V gene: TRBV10-1
D gene: TRBD2
clone size: -
J gene: TRBJ2-7
CDR3 protein: CASSEGTSGKRAYEQYF
CDR3 DNA: TGCGCCAGCAGTGAGGGTACTAGCGGGAAAAGAGCCTACGAGCAGTACTTC

V gene: TRBV18
D gene: TRBD2
clone size: -
J gene: TRBJ2-1
CDR3 protein: CASSPGTSAVNEQFF
CDR3 DNA: TGTGCCAGCTCCCCCGGGACTAGCGCCGTCAATGAGCAGTTCTTC

V gene: TRBV24-1
D gene: TRBD1
clone size: -
J gene: TRBJ1-1
CDR3 protein: CATRGQGADTEAFF
CDR3 DNA: TGTGCCACCAGGGGACAGGGGGCGGACACTGAAGCTTTCTTT

V gene: TRBV7-9
D gene: -
clone size: few
J gene: TRBJ2-5
CDR3 protein: CASSLATGSQETQYF
CDR3 DNA: TGTGCCAGCAGCTTAGCTACCGGGTCCCAAGAGACCCAGTACTTC

V gene: TRBV3-1/TRBV3-2
D gene: -
clone size: -
J gene: TRBJ2-1
CDR3 protein: CASSQNWYSGNEQFF
CDR3 DNA: TGTGCCAGCAGCCAGAACTGGTACTCCGGGAATGAGCAGTTCTTC

V gene: TRBV27
D gene: -
clone size: -
J gene: TRBJ2-7
CDR3 protein: CASSFTRSANEQYF
CDR3 DNA: TGTGCCAGCAGCTTTACGCGGAGCGCAAATGAGCAGTACTTC

V gene: TRBV5-1
D gene: -
clone size: -
J gene: TRBJ1-2
CDR3 protein: CASSLVQGEIKYYGYTF
CDR3 DNA: TGCGCCAGCAGCTTGGTGCAGGGTGAAATAAAGTACTATGGCTACACCTTC

V gene: TRBV19
D gene: TRBD2
clone size: once
J gene: TRBJ2-4
CDR3 protein: CASSMAGGSLAKNIQYF
CDR3 DNA: TGTGCCAGTAGTATGGCGGGAGGGTCGTTAGCCAAAAACATTCAGTACTTC

V gene: TRBV23-1
D gene: -
clone size: -
J gene: TRBJ1-1
CDR3 protein: CASSQFQGIISTEAFF
CDR3 DNA: TGCGCCAGCAGTCAATTTCAGGGGATAATCAGCACTGAAGCTTTCTTT

V gene: TRBV19
D gene: TRBD2
clone size: -
J gene: TRBJ2-2
CDR3 protein: CASTYKEAGGAGELFF
CDR3 DNA: TGTGCCAGTACCTATAAGGAGGCGGGAGGGGCCGGGGAGCTGTTTTTT

V gene: TRBV24-1
D gene: -
clone size: -
J gene: TRBJ2-7
CDR3 protein: CAPYGGYF
CDR3 DNA: TGTGCCCCATACGGGGGGTACTTC

V gene: TRBV19
D gene: TRBD1
clone size: -
J gene: TRBJ2-7
CDR3 protein: CASSGGTGGYEQYF
CDR3 DNA: TGTGCCAGTAGCGGGGGGACAGGGGGCTACGAGCAGTACTTC

V gene: TRBV5-1
D gene: -
clone size: -
J gene: TRBJ1-2
CDR3 protein: CASSFDRSYGYTF
CDR3 DNA: TGCGCCAGCAGCTTCGACAGGAGCTATGGCTACACCTTC

V gene: TRBV24-1
D gene: -
clone size: -
J gene: TRBJ2-7
CDR3 protein: CATSDSGGQLPYEQYF
CDR3 DNA: TGTGCCACCAGTGATTCGGGGGGACAATTACCTTACGAGCAGTACTTC

V gene: TRBV3-1/TRBV3-2
D gene: TRBD2
clone size: -
J gene: TRBJ2-5
CDR3 protein: CASTGTRGKTQYF
CDR3 DNA: TGTGCCAGCACCGGGACTAGAGGAAAGACCCAGTACTTC

V gene: TRBV6-4
D gene: -
clone size: -
J gene: TRBJ2-5
CDR3 protein: CASTRAETQYF
CDR3 DNA: TGTGCCAGCACCAGGGCTGAGACCCAGTACTTC

V gene: TRBV7-9
D gene: TRBD1
clone size: -
J gene: TRBJ2-5
CDR3 protein: CASSIRTGRGTQYF
CDR3 DNA: TGTGCCAGCAGCATCCGGACAGGGCGGGGGACCCAGTACTTC

V gene: TRBV11-2
D gene: -
clone size: few
J gene: TRBJ1-4
CDR3 protein: CASSLDQALEGWGEKLFF
CDR3 DNA: TGTGCCAGCAGCTTAGATCAAGCTTTGGAGGGTTGGGGTGAAAAACTGTTTTTT